Listed here is a single TCR beta chain. Authors' analysis steps: Researchers report that nucleated cell counts were estimated from reference gene primer amplification. Clones were sequenced by immunoSEQ multiplex PCR, and TCRdb holds only the in-frame ones, with some missing. V and J calls and clone size are copied from that table; D and trimming were computed from the DNA. The sample has 120,000 or so clones, 85% to 90% seen once. This sample is part of a study of blood T cell repertoires in COVID-19. The wider study: In each case, the material was cDNA or gDNA derived from T cells, B-cell-depleted T cells, or PBMCs.

The CDR3 is made up of 15 amino acids. From germline, CDR1 is MDHEN and CDR2 SYDVKM. The V end was cut by 7 bases, the J end by 0 bases, with 14 bases between. V and J are TRBV28 and TRBJ2-3; D not certain. Sequencing used peripheral blood. The clonotype comes from a human donor in a cohort sampled during active COVID-19. DNA of the CDR3: TGTGCCAGCAACAAATGGGCCACTAGCACAGATACGCAGTATTTT. It codes for CASNKWATSTDTQYF.